This T cell receptor (beta chain) was obtained from a study of Graves' ophthalmopathy and Graves' hyperthyroidism. Background on the study: If no ophthalmopathy appeared within 18 months of follow-up, hyperthyroidism was termed stable.

Participants with hyperthyroidism, aged 18 to 65, were newly diagnosed with under 2 months' duration. The TCR beta CDR3 regions underwent amplification from RNA transcripts. Investigators did first-round RT-PCR with HTBI primers, then second-round multiplex PCR. TCRdb itself ran the multiplex PCR reads through MiXCR, one entry per CDR3 protein. This table holds around 1.1 million distinct CDR3 sequences, 35% to 40% found once. The ends lost 6 bases at V and 6 bases at J; junction bases unmatched: 10. Germline V gene lookup returns CDR1 ENHRY and CDR2 SYGVKD. The CDR3 has 14 residues. The J gene is TRBJ1-1, the V gene TRBV10-3; TRBD1 matches at 7 bases. The clonotype comes from an adult man with Graves' hyperthyroidism. The sequencing sample was made of peripheral blood or thyroid tissue (not recorded which). This CDR3 reads CAIRGQRSRPEAFF. For the CDR3, the DNA is TGTGCCATCAGGGGACAGCGGAGTCGGCCTGAAGCTTTCTTT.